Listed below are T cell receptor beta chains from one sample, sequenced in a study of technical replicates of blood from several donors. Sequenced by immunoSEQ multiplex PCR; TCRdb stores in-frame clones only, minus some. The data hold under 90,000 clones, with around 90% observed a single time. Sequenced sample: T cells isolated from PBMCs. The source is a human donor in good health. CDR3s include the opening cysteine and the closing phenylalanine or tryptophan. A D gene is named only where the DNA matches it firmly. Where a row states a size, it is once, few, many or the class of an expanded clone; other rows omit it.

TRBJ1-3 | TRBD1 | . | TRBV6-6 | CASSYGTGGFGNTIYF | TGTGCCAGCAGTTACGGGACAGGGGGTTTTGGAAACACCATATATTTT
TRBJ2-1 | TRBD2 | . | TRBV28 | CASSLKIGQAGVGNEQFF | TGTGCCAGCAGTTTAAAGATCGGACAAGCGGGGGTAGGTAATGAGCAGTTCTTC
TRBJ2-3 | . | once | TRBV30 | CAWRVPSGDTQYF | TGTGCCTGGAGGGTCCCCTCGGGAGATACGCAGTATTTT
TRBJ2-7 | . | . | TRBV7-9 | CANLPARLGEDSDYEQYF | TGTGCCAACTTACCCGCCCGCCTCGGAGAGGACAGCGACTACGAGCAGTACTTC
TRBJ1-1 | TRBD1 | . | TRBV6-5 | CASQGATTEAFF | TGTGCCAGCCAGGGGGCGACCACTGAAGCTTTCTTT
TRBJ2-1 | TRBD2 | . | TRBV4-2 | CASSQRTSGYNEQFF | TGTGCCAGCAGCCAAAGGACTAGCGGCTACAATGAGCAGTTCTTC
TRBJ2-1 | TRBD2 | . | TRBV7-6 | CASSLLAGGPDEQFF | TGTGCCAGCAGCTTATTAGCGGGAGGGCCGGATGAGCAGTTCTTC
TRBJ1-2 | . | . | TRBV28 | CASSPWGGYYGYTF | TGTGCCAGCAGCCCATGGGGGGGCTACTATGGCTACACCTTC
TRBJ2-3 | TRBD1 | . | TRBV19 | CASSIGQGNTQYF | TGTGCCAGTAGTATTGGACAGGGAAATACGCAGTATTTT
TRBJ2-3 | . | . | TRBV5-1 | CASSSFPGTGADTQYF | TGCGCCAGCAGCTCGTTCCCGGGAACCGGGGCAGATACGCAGTATTTT
TRBJ1-1 | TRBD1 | . | TRBV28 | CASSFGTGIRAFF | TGTGCCAGCAGTTTTGGGACAGGGATACGAGCTTTCTTT